This T cell receptor beta chain came from a study of shared clonotypes between healthy human individuals. Study-level findings and limits: The researchers took only blood, and tissue repertoires probably look different. Compared with clonotypes that all four donors shared, non-shared clonotypes had lower generation probabilities.

CDR3 length: 13 amino acids. V trimming: 5 bases; J trimming: 7 bases; junction bases outside the gene matches: 7. Germline V lookup: CDR1 SEHNR, CDR2 FQNEAQ (reference sequence). Deep-level settings were used for running the assay. Data came from immunoSEQ multiplex PCR; TCRdb stores just in-frame clones and leaves some out. Of some 1.5 million clones in the sample, about 98% were seen once. Concerning this clone itself: Its antigen is unidentified.

The TCR originated in a man aged 25 to 45 in good health. Input material: naive CD4+ T cells sorted from blood. Described subset: CD45RA+ positively selected. V and J are TRBV7-9 and TRBJ1-1, with 7 positions matching TRBD1. CDR3 sequence reads: CASSPQGEGEAFF. In nucleotides, the CDR3 is TGTGCCAGCAGCCCTCAGGGGGAGGGTGAAGCTTTCTTT.